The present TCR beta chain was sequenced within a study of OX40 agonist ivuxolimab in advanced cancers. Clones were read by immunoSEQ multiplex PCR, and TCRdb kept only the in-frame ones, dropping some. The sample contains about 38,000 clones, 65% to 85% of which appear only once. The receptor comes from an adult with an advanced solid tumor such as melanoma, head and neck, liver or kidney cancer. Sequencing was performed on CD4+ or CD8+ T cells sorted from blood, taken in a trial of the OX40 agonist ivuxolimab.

CDR3 DNA: TGTGCCAGCAGCTCCCAGGCGGGGCTGGGCAATGAGCAGTTCTTC. This encodes CASSSQAGLGNEQFF. The chain uses TRBV7-2 and TRBJ2-1; TRBD2 might be the D (6 bases). CDR1 and CDR2 from the germline V gene are SGHTA and FQGNSA. The CDR3 has 15 residues. Trimming shortened V by 4 bases and J by 6 bases, and 16 bases separated the two germline ends. The variable domain in full, completed from reference TRBV7-2 and TRBJ2-1, reads GAGVSQSPSNKVTEKGKDVELRCDPISGHTALYWYRQSLGQGLEFLIYFQGNSAPDKSGLPSDRFSAERTGGSVSTLTIQRTQQEDSAVYLCASSSQAGLGNEQFFGPGTRLTVL.